This TCR beta chain was sequenced for a study of blood T cells in healthy people across ages. Per sample, no less than 5 micrograms of total RNA were extracted. A sample-barcoded 5' primer and a J-beta primer mix were used in a second PCR of about 6 to 11 cycles. Each sample yielded at least 3 million CDR3-containing paired-end reads. TCRdb re-derived calls from the 5' RACE reads in MiXCR, one entry per CDR3 protein. The table lists approximately 810,000 distinct CDR3 sequences, 29% of them singletons, with roughly 17% in the top ten. Germline lookup yields CDR1 SGHTS and CDR2 YDEGEE. The CDR3 is 16 residues long. With 5 bases removed from V and 6 bases from J, the gap between germline ends came to 21 bases. This clonotype was seen repeatedly, ten times or more.

The specimen sequenced was blood. This TCR was recovered from a woman older than 75 in good health. This chain links TRBV5-8 with TRBJ1-5, with D perhaps matching TRBD1 (6 bases). The CDR3 loop is CASRTYREYAGQPQHF. The CDR3 coding sequence is TGTGCCAGCAGAACCTACAGGGAATACGCTGGTCAGCCCCAGCATTTT.